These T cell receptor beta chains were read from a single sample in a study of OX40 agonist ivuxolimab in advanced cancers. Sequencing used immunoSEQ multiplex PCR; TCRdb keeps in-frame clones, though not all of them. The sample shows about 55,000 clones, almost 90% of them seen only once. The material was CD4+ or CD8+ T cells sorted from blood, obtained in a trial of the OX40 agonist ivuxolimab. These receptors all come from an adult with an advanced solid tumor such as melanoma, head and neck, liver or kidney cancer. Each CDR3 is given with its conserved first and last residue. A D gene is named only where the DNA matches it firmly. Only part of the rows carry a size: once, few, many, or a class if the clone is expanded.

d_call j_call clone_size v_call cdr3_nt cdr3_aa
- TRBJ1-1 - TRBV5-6 TGTGCCAGCAGCTTGGCGGGGGGGCCGAACACTGAAGCTTTCTTT CASSLAGGPNTEAFF
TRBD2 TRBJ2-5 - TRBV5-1 TGCGCCAGCAGCTTCCTAGCGGGAGGCGTGGAGACCCAGTACTTC CASSFLAGGVETQYF
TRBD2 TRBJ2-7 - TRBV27 TGTGCCAGCAGTTTTAGCGGGAAGGGCTCCTACGAGCAGTACTTC CASSFSGKGSYEQYF
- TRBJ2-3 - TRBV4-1 TGCGCCAGCAGCCAAGTAGGGGTCCCCACAGATACGCAGTATTTT CASSQVGVPTDTQYF
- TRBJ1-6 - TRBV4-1 TGCGCCAGCAGCCAAGACCTGGGTTCACCCCTCCACTTT CASSQDLGSPLHF
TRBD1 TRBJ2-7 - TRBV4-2 TGTGCCAGCAGCCAAGATCTGGTTAAAGGGGGCAGTGGCTACGAGCAGTACTTC CASSQDLVKGGSGYEQYF
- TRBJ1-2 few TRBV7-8 TGTGCCAGCAGTGATACCGCAGTCCGCTCTGGCTACACCTTC CASSDTAVRSGYTF
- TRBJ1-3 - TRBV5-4 TGTGCCAGCAGCTTGGGCGGCGTCTCTGGAAACACCATATATTTT CASSLGGVSGNTIYF
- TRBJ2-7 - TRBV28 TGTGCCAGCAGTTTTTATAAATGGGACAGCGGGTTGTCCTACGAGCAGTACTTC CASSFYKWDSGLSYEQYF
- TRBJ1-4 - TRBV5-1 TGCGCCAGCAGACCAGGACCCAATGAAAAACTGTTTTTT CASRPGPNEKLFF
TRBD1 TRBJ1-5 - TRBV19 TGTGCCAGTAGTATGGGGACAGGGGCTGGGAGCAATCAGCCCCAGCATTTT CASSMGTGAGSNQPQHF
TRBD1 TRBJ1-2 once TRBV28 TGTGCCAGCAACCCCCCGGGACAGGGGGGCTATGGCTACACCTTC CASNPPGQGGYGYTF
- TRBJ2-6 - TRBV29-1 TGCAGCGTTAAACCCCTGGGGGCCAACGTCCTGACTTTC CSVKPLGANVLTF
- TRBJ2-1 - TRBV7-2 TGTGCCAGCAGCTTAGCGGGAGGCCACTACAATGAGCAGTTCTTC CASSLAGGHYNEQFF
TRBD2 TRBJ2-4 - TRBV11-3 TGTGCCAGCAGTCTCAAAGCGGGAGCGGGCAAAAACATTCAGTACTTC CASSLKAGAGKNIQYF
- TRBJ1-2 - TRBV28 TGTGCCAGCTCCCAACTCACAGGGAGGGATGGCTACACCTTC CASSQLTGRDGYTF
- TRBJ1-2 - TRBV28 TGTGCCAGCAGTACGACAGGCGGCTACACCTTC CASSTTGGYTF
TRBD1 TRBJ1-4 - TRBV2 TGTGCCAGCAAAGGACAGGGCTTGAGGGGTGAAAAACTGTTTTTT CASKGQGLRGEKLFF
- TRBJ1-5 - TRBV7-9 TGTGCCAGCAGCTTAGCAGGGGGCAATCAGCCCCAGCATTTT CASSLAGGNQPQHF
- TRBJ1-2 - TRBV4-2 TGTGCCAGCAGCCAAGAAGGGACCATCTATGCCGGGCGTGGCTACACCTTC CASSQEGTIYAGRGYTF